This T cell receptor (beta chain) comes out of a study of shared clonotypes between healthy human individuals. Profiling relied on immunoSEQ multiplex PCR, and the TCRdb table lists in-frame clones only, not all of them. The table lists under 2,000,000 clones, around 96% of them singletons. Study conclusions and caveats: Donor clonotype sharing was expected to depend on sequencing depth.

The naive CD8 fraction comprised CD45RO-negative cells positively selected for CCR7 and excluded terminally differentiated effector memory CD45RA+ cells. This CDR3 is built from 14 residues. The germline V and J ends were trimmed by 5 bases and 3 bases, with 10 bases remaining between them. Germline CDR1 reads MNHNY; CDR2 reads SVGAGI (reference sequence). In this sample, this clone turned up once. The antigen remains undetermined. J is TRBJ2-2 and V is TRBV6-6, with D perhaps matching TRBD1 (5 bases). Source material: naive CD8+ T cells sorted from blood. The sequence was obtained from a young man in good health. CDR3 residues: CASSNVQDTGELFF. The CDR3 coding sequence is TGTGCCAGCAGTAACGTACAGGACACCGGGGAGCTGTTTTTT.